A single sample is the source of the 30 T cell receptor beta chains below, sequenced in a study of a mutant IDH1 vaccine in newly diagnosed glioma. Described time point: week 47, end of study. Doses consisted of 300 ug of mutant IDH1 20-mer peptide each, paired with topical imiquimod. Some clones are missing from TCRdb's copy, which holds only in-frame ones; the method was immunoSEQ multiplex PCR. The table shows about 94,000 clones, with 89% occurring only once. No antigen is known for these receptors. The source material was PBMCs, sampled from a glioma patient whose treatment included an IDH1 peptide vaccine. These receptors originate from a woman in her forties or fifties with glioma.

This chain connects TRBV2 to TRBJ2-7, with D perhaps TRBD2 (7 bases). The CDR3 length is 13 residues. The germline V gene encodes CDR1 SNHLY and CDR2 FYNNEI. The CDR3 nucleotides are TGTGGGGTACGCGGGGGCGATGGGGAAAAGCAGTACTTC. Protein: CGVRGGDGEKQYF.

This clone showed up just once. The gene calls are TRBV6-6 and TRBJ1-4, with a tentative D call TRBD1 (6 bases). This CDR3 comprises 16 residues. V dropped 2 bases and J dropped 0 bases, with 10 bases sitting between them. Per germline, CDR1 MNHNY and CDR2 SVGAGI (reference sequence). The CDR3 here is CASSYGGGATNEKLFF. The CDR3 DNA is TGTGCCAGCAGTTACGGGGGGGGCGCAACTAATGAAAAACTGTTTTTT.

The V and J genes are TRBV27 and TRBJ2-7; no clear D. This CDR3 is built from 14 residues. The V gene lost 1 base and the J gene lost 7 bases, with 14 bases spanning the gap. Per the germline V gene, CDR1 is MNHEY and CDR2 is SMNVEV (reference sequence). In DNA, the CDR3 is TGTGCCAGCAGTTTATTGGGAAACTTACGGGAGCAGTACTTC. Its translation: CASSLLGNLREQYF.

The chain joins TRBV7-6 to TRBJ2-2, with TRBD2 identical over 10 bases. The CDR3 loop spans 16 amino acids. The V gene end was trimmed by 3 bases and the J gene end by 4 bases; junction bases not matched to a gene: 5. Germline loops: CDR1 SGHVS, CDR2 FNYEAQ. The CDR3 reads CASSLASGRSTGELFF. The CDR3 nucleotides read TGTGCCAGCAGCTTGGCTAGCGGGAGATCCACCGGGGAGCTGTTTTTT.

The chain employs TRBV29-1 and TRBJ2-3; 7 bases are shared with TRBD2. With V trimmed by 4 bases and J by 4 bases, 14 bases remained unmatched. The CDR3 length is 16 residues. Germline CDR1 is SQVTM and CDR2 is ANQGSEA. CDR3 in DNA: TGCAGCGTTGTTCTGAGGGAGGGTCTAGAGTCAGATACGCAGTATTTT. This sequence encodes CSVVLREGLESDTQYF.

This chain connects TRBV2 to TRBJ1-5; 7 bases match TRBD1. V was clipped by 4 bases and J by 4 bases; unmatched bases: 7. Looked up from germline, CDR1 is SNHLY and CDR2 is FYNNEI. The CDR3 contains 15 residues. Here the CDR3 DNA reads TGTGCCAGCAGTGGGGCAGGGACAGCTAATCAGCCCCAGCATTTT. As protein: CASSGAGTANQPQHF.

The rearrangement links TRBV6-1 to TRBJ1-5, with 7 bases identical to TRBD1. Germline lookup yields CDR1 MNHNS and CDR2 SASEGT. V was clipped by 1 base and J by 7 bases; unmatched bases: 10. This CDR3 contains 16 residues. CDR3 nucleotides: TGTGCCAGCAGTGAAGGACTGAGACAGGGCTTGCAGCCCCAGCATTTT. It specifies CASSEGLRQGLQPQHF.

The chain combines TRBV29-1 with TRBJ2-1, with D perhaps TRBD1 or TRBD2 (5 bases each). The V and J ends lost 7 bases and 0 bases respectively, with 19 bases between them. Germline CDR1 is SQVTM and CDR2 is ANQGSEA. This CDR3 comprises 16 residues. CDR3 protein: CSGGPGPTSSYNEQFF. The CDR3 DNA follows: TGCAGCGGGGGCCCGGGACCGACGAGCTCCTACAATGAGCAGTTCTTC.

The chain employs TRBV21-1 and TRBJ1-4; the table's TRBD1 call for D was not verified on the DNA. TRBV21-1 is a known pseudogene. The CDR3 is 14 residues long. The CDR3 sequence: CASSEQGTNEKLFF. CDR3 bases: TGTGCCAGCAGCGAACAGGGAACTAATGAAAAACTGTTTTTT.

J is TRBJ2-4 and V is TRBV11-2, with TRBD1 identical over 11 bases. The CDR3 covers 18 residues. The V gene's germline CDR1 is SGHAT and CDR2 FQNNGV. V lost 7 bases and J lost 1; bases outside the gene matches: 12. The DNA of the CDR3 is TGTGCCAGCACTCTCTTGGACAGGGGGCCGCCGGCCAAAAACATTCAGTACTTC. It codes for CASTLLDRGPPAKNIQYF.

V is TRBV2 and J is TRBJ2-3; TRBD2 aligns across 7 bases. The germline CDR1 and CDR2 sequences are SNHLY and FYNNEI. J was trimmed by 0 bases and V by 8 bases; bases with no gene match: 5. The CDR3 covers 14 residues. The CDR3 DNA is TGTGCCAGCGGGAGGGCCACAAGCACAGATACGCAGTATTTT. Protein sequence: CASGRATSTDTQYF.

The V gene is TRBV29-1, the J gene TRBJ2-3; 8 bases are shared with TRBD2. The V gene end was trimmed by 6 bases and the J gene end by 6 bases; junction bases not matched to a gene: 11. Germline lookup yields CDR1 SQVTM and CDR2 ANQGSEA. The CDR3 covers 14 residues. The DNA of the CDR3 is TGCAGCGTCACTAGCGGTACCTTGTCCGATACGCAGTATTTT. This translates into CSVTSGTLSDTQYF.

J is TRBJ1-6 and V is TRBV28; D may be TRBD1 (5 bases). CDR3 size: 14 residues. V was shortened by 8 bases and J by 8 bases, with 16 bases between the two germline ends. Looked up from germline, CDR1 is MDHEN and CDR2 is SYDVKM. CDR3 loop: CASEVSGFDSPLHF. The CDR3 DNA reads as TGTGCCAGCGAAGTATCAGGGTTCGATTCACCCCTCCACTTT.

The chain links TRBV9 to TRBJ2-3; TRBD1 agrees at 8 bases. Germline loops: CDR1 SGDLS, CDR2 YYNGEE. V dropped 4 bases and J dropped 8; count of bases not matched to a gene: 12. The CDR3 is made up of 15 amino acids. The CDR3 nucleotides are TGTGCCAGCAGCCTAACCGGACAGGGAAAACGTACGCAGTATTTT. It specifies CASSLTGQGKRTQYF.

The chain employs TRBV18 and TRBJ2-3; D not certain. The CDR3 contains 13 residues. Germline CDR1 KGHSH, CDR2 LQKENI. V was shortened by 0 bases and J by 1 base, with 2 bases between the two germline ends. The CDR3 DNA follows: TGTGCCAGCTCACCACCAGGCACAGATACGCAGTATTTT. Residues: CASSPPGTDTQYF. Variable domain in full (rest from reference TRBV18 and TRBJ2-3): NAGVMQNPRHLVRRRGQEARLRCSPMKGHSHVYWYRQLPEEGLKFMVYLQKENIIDESGMPKERFSAEFPKEGPSILRIQQVVRGDSAAYFCASSPPGTDTQYFGPGTRLTVL.

The genes are TRBV6-6 and TRBJ2-1; 7 nucleotides line up with TRBD2. Germline V gene sequence: CDR1 MNHNY, CDR2 SVGAGI (reference sequence). The trim removed 5 bases at V and 9 bases at J, leaving 7 bases unmatched. The CDR3 extends over 13 amino acids. The CDR3 sequence is CASSLTSIGEQFF. The CDR3 coding sequence is TGTGCCAGCAGTCTGACTAGCATTGGTGAGCAGTTCTTC.

This chain joins TRBV11-1 and TRBJ2-7; TRBD2 matches at 7 bases. This CDR3 is 13 amino acids long. Germline V CDR1 and CDR2: SGHAT, FQDESV (reference sequence). V lost 5 bases and J lost 4; bases outside the gene matches: 5. The CDR3 sequence: CASSILGGYEQYF. The CDR3 DNA reads as TGTGCCAGCAGCATCCTCGGGGGGTACGAGCAGTACTTC.

The rearrangement links TRBV11-2 to TRBJ1-2; 8 nucleotides match TRBD1. CDR1 and CDR2 (germline): SGHAT, FQNNGV. The CDR3 has 14 residues. Trimming at V came to 1 base and at J to 4 bases, leaving 2 bases not matched to a gene. Written as DNA, the CDR3 is TGTGCCAGCAGCTTAGCAGGGGGCGGCTATGGCTACACCTTC. The encoded protein is CASSLAGGGYGYTF.

This chain connects TRBV6-6 to TRBJ2-1; TRBD1 might be the D (6 bases). From germline, CDR1 is MNHNY and CDR2 SVGAGI (reference sequence). The CDR3 has 13 amino acids. V lost 2 bases, J lost 9 bases, and 11 bases lay in between. The CDR3 spells CASSYNREIEQFF. The CDR3 coding sequence is TGTGCCAGCAGTTACAACAGGGAGATTGAGCAGTTCTTC.

This clone came up once. The chain is built from TRBV4-1 and TRBJ2-5; D not certain. The CDR3 runs 14 residues. V gave up 1 base and J gave up 1 base, with 7 bases separating them. Germline loops: CDR1 MGHRA, CDR2 YSYEKL. Written as DNA, the CDR3 is TGCGCCAGCAGCCAAGGGATACTCCAAGAGACCCAGTACTTC. It is translated as CASSQGILQETQYF.

The chain carries TRBV27 and TRBJ2-7; 10 bases line up with TRBD2. Germline trimming cut 2 bases from V and 8 bases from J; bases unmatched to any gene: 9. From germline, CDR1 is MNHEY and CDR2 SMNVEV (reference sequence). This CDR3 spans 15 amino acids. The CDR3 spells CASSLGASGSGKQYF. The CDR3 DNA is TGTGCCAGCAGTTTAGGCGCTAGCGGGAGCGGTAAGCAGTACTTC.

The chain carries TRBV28 and TRBJ2-2; TRBD2 might be the D (7 bases). Germline assignment: CDR1 MDHEN and CDR2 SYDVKM. V lost 10 bases and J lost 7, with 22 bases in between. The CDR3 length is 15 residues. The CDR3 nucleotides are TGTGCCACCCTAGGGGGGGAGTTGAGGATCGGGGAGCTGTTTTTT. Translation: CATLGGELRIGELFF.

This rearrangement joins TRBV6-6 to TRBJ2-2; D possibly corresponds to TRBD2 (5 bases). The CDR3 covers 16 residues. Germline V gives CDR1 MNHNY, CDR2 SVGAGI (reference sequence). Trimming took off 1 base at V and 4 bases at J, with 13 bases between the two ends. CDR3 in DNA: TGTGCCAGCAGTTACTTAAACCCTAGCTTCACCGGGGAGCTGTTTTTT. Translated: CASSYLNPSFTGELFF.

This sequence joins TRBV5-6 and TRBJ2-3; 10 nucleotides match TRBD1. The germline CDR1 and CDR2 sequences are SGHDT and YYEEEE. The CDR3 runs to 15 residues. The J segment lost 4 bases and the V segment lost 6 bases, leaving 8 bases of the junction unmatched. The CDR3 DNA sequence: TGTGCCAGCACCCGGGACAGGGGTAAAGCAGATACGCAGTATTTT. Translated: CASTRDRGKADTQYF.

V and J are TRBV2 and TRBJ1-4, with 7 positions matching TRBD1. J gave up 5 bases and V 4 bases, and 4 bases lay outside the gene matches. CDR3 size: 14 residues. CDR1 SNHLY and CDR2 FYNNEI come from the germline V gene. CDR3 amino acids: CASSVQGVNEKLFF. CDR3 sequence (DNA): TGTGCCAGCAGTGTGCAGGGGGTCAATGAAAAACTGTTTTTT.

V gene TRBV27 combines with J gene TRBJ1-4; tentatively, D is TRBD1 (5 bases). This CDR3 is 14 amino acids long. V lost 7 bases to trimming and J lost 3 bases, with 12 bases between them. The V gene's germline CDR1 is MNHEY and CDR2 SMNVEV (reference sequence). As DNA, the CDR3 is TGTGCCAGCATGGTCCCGGGGCCTAATGAAAAACTGTTTTTT. It codes for CASMVPGPNEKLFF.

The V and J genes are TRBV30 and TRBJ2-7, with D perhaps matching TRBD2 (5 bases). Germline assignment: CDR1 GTSNPN and CDR2 SVGIG (reference sequence). The V gene lost 0 bases and the J gene lost 3 bases, with 12 bases spanning the gap. The CDR3 is 14 residues long. CDR3 bases: TGTGCCTGGAGTGTACGGGTCCGGGGCTACGAGCAGTACTTC. It translates to CAWSVRVRGYEQYF. Variable domain in full (rest from reference TRBV30 and TRBJ2-7): SQTIHQWPATLVQPVGSPLSLECTVEGTSNPNLYWYRQAAGRGLQLLFYSVGIGQISSEVPQNLSASRPQDRQFILSSKKLLLSDSGFYLCAWSVRVRGYEQYFGPGTRLTVT.

The sample holds one count of this clone. The genes are TRBV27 and TRBJ2-1; D ambiguous. V was clipped by 0 bases and J by 2 bases, with 8 bases between them. The germline V gene encodes CDR1 MNHEY and CDR2 SMNVEV (reference sequence). CDR3 length: 15 residues. CDR3 sequence reads: CASSLSQAPYNEQFF. CDR3 bases: TGTGCCAGCAGTTTATCGCAAGCCCCCTACAATGAGCAGTTCTTC.

V and J are TRBV6-6 and TRBJ2-7, with 10 bases lining up with TRBD1. The ends lost 5 bases at V and 5 bases at J; junction bases unmatched: 6. The CDR3 sequence is 14 residues long. In germline, CDR1 is MNHNY, CDR2 SVGAGI (reference sequence). The CDR3, as DNA: TGTGCCAGCAGTACACGACAGGGGGCCGACGAGCAGTACTTC. Protein sequence: CASSTRQGADEQYF.

J is TRBJ2-7 and V is TRBV28; the match to TRBD2 covers 9 bases. Germline assignment: CDR1 MDHEN and CDR2 SYDVKM. This CDR3 comprises 15 residues. J gave up 2 bases and V 4 bases, and 6 bases lay outside the gene matches. The CDR3 DNA is TGTGCCAGCAGTTCCCTGACTAGCGGAACCTACGAGCAGTACTTC. It translates to CASSSLTSGTYEQYF.